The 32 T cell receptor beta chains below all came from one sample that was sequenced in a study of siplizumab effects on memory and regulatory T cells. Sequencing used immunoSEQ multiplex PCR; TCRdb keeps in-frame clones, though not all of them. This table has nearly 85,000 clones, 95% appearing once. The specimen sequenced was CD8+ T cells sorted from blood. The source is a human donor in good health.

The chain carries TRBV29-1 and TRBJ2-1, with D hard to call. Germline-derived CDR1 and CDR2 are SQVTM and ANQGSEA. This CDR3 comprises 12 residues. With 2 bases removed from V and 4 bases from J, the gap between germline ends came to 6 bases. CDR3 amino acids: CSVEPKYNEQFF. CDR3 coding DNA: TGCAGCGTTGAACCAAAGTACAATGAGCAGTTCTTC.

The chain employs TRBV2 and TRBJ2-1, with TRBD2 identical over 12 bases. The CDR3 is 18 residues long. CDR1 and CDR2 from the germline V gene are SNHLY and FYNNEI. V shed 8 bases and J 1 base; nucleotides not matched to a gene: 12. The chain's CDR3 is CASGEGLAGGPSYNEQFF. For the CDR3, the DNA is TGTGCCAGCGGCGAAGGGCTAGCGGGAGGGCCGTCCTACAATGAGCAGTTCTTC. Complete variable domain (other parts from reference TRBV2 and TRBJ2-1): EPEVTQTPSHQVTQMGQEVILRCVPISNHLYFYWYRQILGQKVEFLVSFYNNEISEKSEIFDDQFSVERPDGSNFTLKIRSTKLEDSAMYFCASGEGLAGGPSYNEQFFGPGTRLTVL.

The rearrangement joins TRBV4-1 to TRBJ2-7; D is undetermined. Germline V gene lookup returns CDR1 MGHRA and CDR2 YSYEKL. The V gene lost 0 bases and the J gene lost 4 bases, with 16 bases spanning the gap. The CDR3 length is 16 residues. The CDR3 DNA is TGCGCCAGCAGCCAAGATGGACGCCTGCTCCAGTACGAGCAGTACTTC. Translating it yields CASSQDGRLLQYEQYF.

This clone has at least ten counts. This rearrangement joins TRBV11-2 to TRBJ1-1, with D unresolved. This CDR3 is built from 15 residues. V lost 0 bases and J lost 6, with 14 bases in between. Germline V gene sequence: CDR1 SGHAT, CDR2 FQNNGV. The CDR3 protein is CASSLDPLPSSEAFF. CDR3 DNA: TGTGCCAGCAGCTTAGATCCCCTACCTTCGTCTGAAGCTTTCTTT. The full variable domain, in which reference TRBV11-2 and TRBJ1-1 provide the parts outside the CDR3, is EAGVAQSPRYKIIEKRQSVAFWCNPISGHATLYWYQQILGQGPKLLIQFQNNGVVDDSQLPKDRFSAERLKGVDSTLKIQPAKLEDSAVYLCASSLDPLPSSEAFFGQGTRLTVV.

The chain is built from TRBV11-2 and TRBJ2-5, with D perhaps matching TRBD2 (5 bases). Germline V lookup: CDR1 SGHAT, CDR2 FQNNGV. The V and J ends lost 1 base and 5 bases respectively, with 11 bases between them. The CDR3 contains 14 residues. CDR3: CASSLVPGGETQYF. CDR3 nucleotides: TGTGCCAGCAGCTTAGTTCCCGGCGGGGAGACCCAGTACTTC.

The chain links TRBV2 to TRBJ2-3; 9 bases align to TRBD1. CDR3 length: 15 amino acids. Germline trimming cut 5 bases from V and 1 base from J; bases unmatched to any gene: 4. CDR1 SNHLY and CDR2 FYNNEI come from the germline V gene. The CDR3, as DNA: TGTGCCAGCAGTCCAGGGGACAGGGGCACAGATACGCAGTATTTT. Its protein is CASSPGDRGTDTQYF.

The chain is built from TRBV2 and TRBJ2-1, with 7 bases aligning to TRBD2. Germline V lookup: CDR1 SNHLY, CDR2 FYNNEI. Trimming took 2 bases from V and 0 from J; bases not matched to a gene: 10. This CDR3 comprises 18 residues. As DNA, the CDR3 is TGTGCCAGCAGTGAAAACGGGGTAGCGGGTCCCTCCTACAATGAGCAGTTCTTC. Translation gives CASSENGVAGPSYNEQFF.

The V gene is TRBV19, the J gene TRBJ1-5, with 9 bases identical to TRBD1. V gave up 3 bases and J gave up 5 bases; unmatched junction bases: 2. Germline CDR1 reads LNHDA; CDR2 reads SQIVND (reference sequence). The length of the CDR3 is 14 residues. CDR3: CASSMGTGHQPQHF. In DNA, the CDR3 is TGTGCCAGTAGTATGGGGACAGGGCATCAGCCCCAGCATTTT.

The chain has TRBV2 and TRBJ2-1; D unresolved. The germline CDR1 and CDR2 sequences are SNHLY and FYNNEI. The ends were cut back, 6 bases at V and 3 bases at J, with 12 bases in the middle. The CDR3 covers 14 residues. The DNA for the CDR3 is TGTGCCAGCAGGACCAGAGTAAACTACAATGAGCAGTTCTTC. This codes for CASRTRVNYNEQFF.

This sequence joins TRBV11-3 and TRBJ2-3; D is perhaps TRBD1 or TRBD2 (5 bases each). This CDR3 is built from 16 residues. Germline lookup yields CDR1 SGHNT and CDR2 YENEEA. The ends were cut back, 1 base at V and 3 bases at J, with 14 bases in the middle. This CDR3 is CASSLAGLGVTDTQYF. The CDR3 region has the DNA TGTGCCAGCAGCTTAGCGGGATTGGGGGTTACAGATACGCAGTATTTT.

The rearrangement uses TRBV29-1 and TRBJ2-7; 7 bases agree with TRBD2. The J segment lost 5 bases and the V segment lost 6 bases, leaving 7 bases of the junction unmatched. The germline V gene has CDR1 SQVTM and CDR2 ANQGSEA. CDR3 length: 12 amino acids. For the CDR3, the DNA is TGCAGCGTACGGACTAGGCTCCACGAGCAGTACTTC. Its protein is CSVRTRLHEQYF.

CDR3 sequence (DNA): TGTGCCAGCAGTTCTGACAGGGGAACTGAAGCTTTCTTT. It codes for CASSSDRGTEAFF. The rearrangement joins TRBV28 to TRBJ1-1; 8 positions match TRBD1. V trimming: 4 bases; J trimming: 5 bases; junction bases outside the gene matches: 3. The CDR3 is 13 amino acids. Germline CDR1 MDHEN, CDR2 SYDVKM.

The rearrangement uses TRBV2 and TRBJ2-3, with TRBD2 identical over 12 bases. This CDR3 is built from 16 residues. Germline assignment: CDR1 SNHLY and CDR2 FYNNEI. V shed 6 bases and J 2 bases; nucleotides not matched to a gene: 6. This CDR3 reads CASRRLAGDATDTQYF. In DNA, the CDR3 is TGTGCCAGCAGAAGACTAGCGGGAGATGCCACAGATACGCAGTATTTT.

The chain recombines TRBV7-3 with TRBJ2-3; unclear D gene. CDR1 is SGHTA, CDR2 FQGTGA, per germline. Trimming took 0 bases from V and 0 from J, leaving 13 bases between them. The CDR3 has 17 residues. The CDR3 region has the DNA TGTGCCAGCAGCTTAACCGGGTCAGCGCCTAGCACAGATACGCAGTATTTT. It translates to CASSLTGSAPSTDTQYF.

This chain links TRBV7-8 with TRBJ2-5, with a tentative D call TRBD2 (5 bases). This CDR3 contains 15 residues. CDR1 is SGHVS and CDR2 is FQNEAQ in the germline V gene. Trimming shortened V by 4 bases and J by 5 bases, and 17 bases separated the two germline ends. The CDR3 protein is CASSWRQFTRETQYF. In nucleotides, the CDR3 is TGTGCCAGCAGCTGGAGGCAATTCACGCGGGAGACCCAGTACTTC.

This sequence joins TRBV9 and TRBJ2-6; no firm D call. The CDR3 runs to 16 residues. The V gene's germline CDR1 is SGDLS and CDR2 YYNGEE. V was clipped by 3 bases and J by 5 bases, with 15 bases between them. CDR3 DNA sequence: TGTGCCAGCAGCGAGGTTGGGTCTTCTCGGGCCAACGTCCTGACTTTC. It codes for CASSEVGSSRANVLTF.

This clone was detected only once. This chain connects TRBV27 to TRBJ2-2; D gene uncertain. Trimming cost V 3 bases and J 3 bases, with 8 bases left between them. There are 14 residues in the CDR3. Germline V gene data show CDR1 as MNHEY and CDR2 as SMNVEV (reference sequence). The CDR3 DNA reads TGTGCCAGCAGTTTGGCCGGCTACACCGGGGAGCTGTTTTTT. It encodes CASSLAGYTGELFF.

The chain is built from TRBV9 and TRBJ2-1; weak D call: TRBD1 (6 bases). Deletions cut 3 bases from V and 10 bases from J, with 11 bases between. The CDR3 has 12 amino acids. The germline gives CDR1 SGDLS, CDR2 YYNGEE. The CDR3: CASSARRGEQFF. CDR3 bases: TGTGCCAGCAGCGCACGTAGGGGGGAGCAGTTCTTC.

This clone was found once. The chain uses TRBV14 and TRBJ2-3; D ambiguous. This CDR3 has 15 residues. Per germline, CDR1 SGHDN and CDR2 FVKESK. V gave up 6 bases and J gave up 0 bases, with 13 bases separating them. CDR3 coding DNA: TGTGCCAGCAGTTCCGCACTCGATAGCACAGATACGCAGTATTTT. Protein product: CASSSALDSTDTQYF.

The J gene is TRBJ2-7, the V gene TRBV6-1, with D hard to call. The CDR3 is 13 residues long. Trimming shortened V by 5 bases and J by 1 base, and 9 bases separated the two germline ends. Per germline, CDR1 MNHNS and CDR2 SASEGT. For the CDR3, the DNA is TGTGCCAGCAGTATAGGCAGATCCTACGAGCAGTACTTC. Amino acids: CASSIGRSYEQYF.

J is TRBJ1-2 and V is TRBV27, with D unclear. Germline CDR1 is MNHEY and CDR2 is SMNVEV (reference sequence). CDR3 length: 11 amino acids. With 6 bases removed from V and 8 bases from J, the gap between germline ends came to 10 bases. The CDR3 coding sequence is TGTGCCAGCAGGGCGAACGGGGGCTACACCTTC. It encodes CASRANGGYTF.

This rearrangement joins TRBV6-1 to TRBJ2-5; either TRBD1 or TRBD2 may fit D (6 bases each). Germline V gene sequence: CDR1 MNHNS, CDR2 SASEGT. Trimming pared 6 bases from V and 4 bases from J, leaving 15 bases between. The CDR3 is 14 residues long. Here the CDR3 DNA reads TGTGCCAGCAGGTGGATGGAGGGGGGAGAGACCCAGTACTTC. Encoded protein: CASRWMEGGETQYF.

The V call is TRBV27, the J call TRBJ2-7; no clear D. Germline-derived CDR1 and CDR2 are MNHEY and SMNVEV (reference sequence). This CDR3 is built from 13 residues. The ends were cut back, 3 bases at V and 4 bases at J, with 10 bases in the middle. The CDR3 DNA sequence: TGTGCCAGCAGTTTGGGGAATAGGTACGAGCAGTACTTC. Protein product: CASSLGNRYEQYF.

DNA for the CDR3: TGTGCCAGCAGTTACTTGGACAGCGTAAATGAAAAACTGTTTTTT. Protein sequence: CASSYLDSVNEKLFF. J is TRBJ1-4 and V is TRBV27; possibly TRBD1 for D (6 bases). The CDR3 runs to 15 residues. Germline V gives CDR1 MNHEY, CDR2 SMNVEV (reference sequence). V was trimmed by 4 bases and J by 5 bases, leaving 14 bases between them.

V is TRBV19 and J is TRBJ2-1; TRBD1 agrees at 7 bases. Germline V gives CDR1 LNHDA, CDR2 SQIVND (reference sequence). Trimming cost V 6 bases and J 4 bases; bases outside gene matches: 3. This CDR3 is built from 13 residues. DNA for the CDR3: TGTGCCAGTAGCCGGGACAGTTACAATGAGCAGTTCTTC. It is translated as CASSRDSYNEQFF.

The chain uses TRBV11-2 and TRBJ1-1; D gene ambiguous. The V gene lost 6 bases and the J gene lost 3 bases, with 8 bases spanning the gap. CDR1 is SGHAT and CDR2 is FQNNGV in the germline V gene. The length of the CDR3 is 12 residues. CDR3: CASSFRDTEAFF. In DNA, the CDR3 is TGTGCCAGCAGTTTTAGGGACACTGAAGCTTTCTTT.

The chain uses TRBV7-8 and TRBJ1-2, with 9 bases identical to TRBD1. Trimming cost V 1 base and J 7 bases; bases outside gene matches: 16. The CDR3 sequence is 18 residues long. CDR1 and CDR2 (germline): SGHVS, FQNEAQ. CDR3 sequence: CASSLVSDRGVGRGGYTF. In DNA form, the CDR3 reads TGTGCCAGCAGCTTAGTTTCGGACAGGGGTGTGGGGCGGGGTGGCTACACCTTC.

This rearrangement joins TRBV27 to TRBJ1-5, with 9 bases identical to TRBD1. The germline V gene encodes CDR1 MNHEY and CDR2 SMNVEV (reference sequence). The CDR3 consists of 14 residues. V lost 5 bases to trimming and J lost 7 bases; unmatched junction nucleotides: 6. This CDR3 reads CASSRQGEGQPQHF. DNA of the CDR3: TGTGCCAGCAGTAGACAGGGGGAAGGACAGCCCCAGCATTTT.

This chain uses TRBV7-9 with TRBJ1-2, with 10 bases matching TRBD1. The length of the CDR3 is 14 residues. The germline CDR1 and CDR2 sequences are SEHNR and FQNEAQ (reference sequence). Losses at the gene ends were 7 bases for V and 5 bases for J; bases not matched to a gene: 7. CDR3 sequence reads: CASTPAGQGYGYTF. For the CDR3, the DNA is TGTGCCAGCACCCCCGCGGGACAGGGGTATGGCTACACCTTC.

The CDR3 loop reads CASSLKDAGASLGRDTQYF. The CDR3 DNA follows: TGTGCCAGCTCACTGAAAGACGCGGGAGCGTCGTTGGGAAGAGATACGCAGTATTTT. J is TRBJ2-3 and V is TRBV18; 7 bases are a match to TRBD2. The CDR3 covers 19 residues. Germline-derived CDR1 and CDR2 are KGHSH and LQKENI. The V segment lost 4 bases and the J segment 5 bases; nucleotides outside the gene matches: 21.

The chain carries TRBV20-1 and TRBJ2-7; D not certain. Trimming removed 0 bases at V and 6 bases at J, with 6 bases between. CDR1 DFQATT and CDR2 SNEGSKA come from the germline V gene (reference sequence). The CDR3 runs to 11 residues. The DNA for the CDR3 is TGCAGTGCTAGAGACACTGCCGAGCAGTACTTC. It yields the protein CSARDTAEQYF.

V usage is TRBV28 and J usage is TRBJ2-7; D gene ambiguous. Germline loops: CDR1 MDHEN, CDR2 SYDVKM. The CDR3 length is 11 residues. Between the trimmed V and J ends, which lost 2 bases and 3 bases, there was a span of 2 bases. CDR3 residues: CASSLIYEQYF. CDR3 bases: TGTGCCAGCAGTTTAATCTACGAGCAGTACTTC. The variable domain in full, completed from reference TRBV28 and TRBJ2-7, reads DVKVTQSSRYLVKRTGEKVFLECVQDMDHENMFWYRQDPGLGLRLIYFSYDVKMKEKGDIPEGYSVSREKKERFSLILESASTNQTSMYLCASSLIYEQYFGPGTRLTVT.